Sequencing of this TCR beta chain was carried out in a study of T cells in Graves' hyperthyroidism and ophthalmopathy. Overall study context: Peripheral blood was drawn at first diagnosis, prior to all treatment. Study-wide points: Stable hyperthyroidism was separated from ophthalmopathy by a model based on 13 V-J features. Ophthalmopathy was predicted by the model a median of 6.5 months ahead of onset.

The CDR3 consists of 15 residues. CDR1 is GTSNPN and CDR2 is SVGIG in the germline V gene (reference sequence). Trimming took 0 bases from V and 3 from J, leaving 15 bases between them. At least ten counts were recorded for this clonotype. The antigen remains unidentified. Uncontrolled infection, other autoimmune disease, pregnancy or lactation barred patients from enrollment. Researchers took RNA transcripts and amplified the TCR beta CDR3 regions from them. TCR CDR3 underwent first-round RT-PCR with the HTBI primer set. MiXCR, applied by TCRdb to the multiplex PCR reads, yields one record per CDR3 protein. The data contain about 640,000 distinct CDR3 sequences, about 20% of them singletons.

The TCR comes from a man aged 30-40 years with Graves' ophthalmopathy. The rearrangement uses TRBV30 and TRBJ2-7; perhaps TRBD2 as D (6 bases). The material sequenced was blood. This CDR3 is CAWSVRAGLLYEQYF. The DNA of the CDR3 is TGTGCCTGGAGTGTACGGGCGGGGCTGCTCTACGAGCAGTACTTC.